This T cell receptor beta chain was found in a study of shared clonotypes between healthy human individuals (dated by TCRdb to about 2020). Notes on the research overall: A few men and two women, aged 18 to 49 years, made up the cohort. Per donor, leukapheresis produced somewhere between about 0.94 and 8.9 billion PBMCs. Different laboratories and diverse techniques were used to prepare libraries and sequence TCR repertoires, to increase sequencing depth and limit assay-specific biases. The study deeply sequenced blood TCR repertoires of five healthy adults to estimate repertoire size and the extent of clonotype sharing between individuals. For each donor, three plates each were used for CD4 naive and CD4 memory, two plates were used for CD8 naive, and one plate was used for CD8 memory. Broad study findings and their caveats: Only blood was sampled, and tissue TCR repertoires likely differ from those in blood. When a few donors were compared, the shared fraction of clonotypes was around 5% for naive CD4, roughly 3.3% for naive CD8, 2.3% for memory CD4, and around 0.4% for memory CD8. Incomplete sequencing was indicated by rarefaction of sorted-subset datasets, despite the large sequencing depth. Pairwise subsampling indicated that sequencing depth was expected to affect the degree of clonotype sharing among donors. Higher generation probabilities were observed for clonotypes shared by all four sorted-subset donors than for non-shared clonotypes. Estimated clonotype richness was generally larger for naive than for memory subsets. Because the study included only a small number of donors, the genetic and exposure-history diversity represented was limited.

Using the deep immunoSEQ assay, multiplex PCR amplified TCR CDR3 regions from genomic DNA. For each cell subset, the extracted genomic DNA was distributed evenly across all wells of several immunoSEQ 96-well plates, and each plate served as one replicate. For sorted subsets, around 200 ng genomic DNA, equal to 30,000 or so T cell genomes, was loaded into each replicate PCR. Purified libraries were measured with a Qubit 3.0 fluorometer, size-checked on a Bioanalyzer 2100, and measured again with the KAPA Library Quantification kit. Every immunoSEQ 96-well plate was sequenced on a separate single-read 150-cycle Illumina NextSeq 550 flow cell. Per the original workflow: Because the immunoSEQ output held only junctional sequences and lacked quality scores, the filtering could not match the filtering applied to full-length reads. Sequences were annotated with PyIR, a Python wrapper for IgBLAST v1.9, using IMGT germline references to assign V/J genes and CDR3. Reads were removed for weak V/J assignments (E-value above 1e-6), missing CDR3, stop codons, out-of-frame junctions, or ambiguous translated residues. V3J clonotypes were defined by identical inferred V gene, J gene, and CDR3 amino acid sequence. The percentage overlap between two repertoires was calculated by dividing the number of shared unique clonotypes by the size of the smaller repertoire. Richness of each repertoire was evaluated using RTK rarefaction, the Chao1 estimator, and Recon v2.1 estimates of unobserved clonotypes. For all TCRbeta clonotypes obtained by the gDNA method from a few donors, generation probabilities were computed with OLGA. TCRdb provides this immuneACCESS table in a form limited to in-frame rearrangements. Some clones are lacking; in checked studies, under half of them reflect an unresolved V gene, and why the rest are absent is not known. V and J calls and clone size are given by that table; D and trimming were obtained from the DNA. The sample includes some 1,400,000 clones, with about 96% observed a single time. Approximately 1.1% of the sample comes from the top ten.

This clone was counted once. Its antigen remains unidentified. No quality values exist for individual bases; no much larger clone is one base distant. The germline V gene specifies SGHNT as CDR1 and YENEEA as CDR2. V loses 5 bases of germline sequence and J loses 10 bases, and the interval between the two ends is 15 bases. There are 13 amino acids in the CDR3, from cysteine to phenylalanine inclusive. The entry retains the CDR3 DNA only, 39 bases that are in frame from base 1. Healthy HIV-negative adults with no recently reported acute infections or vaccinations were included as donors. Only Caucasian adults living in Nashville, Tennessee, USA were represented among the donors. CD4+ T cells were enriched by magnetic negative selection; naive cells were then positively selected on CD45RA, and the negative fraction formed the memory subset. Blood was collected by leukapheresis, and PBMCs were isolated by Ficoll-Histopaque density gradient centrifugation and then cryopreserved in liquid nitrogen vapor phase. Purity and quantity of every magnetically sorted T cell population were checked by analytical flow cytometry. Genomic DNA was isolated from each sorted fraction and quantified by UV absorbance on a Nanodrop 2000c.

Sequenced material: naive CD4+ T cells sorted from blood. In the paper's terms, the cell subset or site label means: CD45RA+ positively selected. The receptor's source is a man aged 25-45 years in good health. The chain is assembled from TRBV11-3 and TRBJ2-1; no D gene is confidently identified. The CDR3: CASSIFMAGEQFF. Here is the DNA: TGTGCCAGCAGCATTTTTATGGCAGGCGAGCAGTTCTTC.